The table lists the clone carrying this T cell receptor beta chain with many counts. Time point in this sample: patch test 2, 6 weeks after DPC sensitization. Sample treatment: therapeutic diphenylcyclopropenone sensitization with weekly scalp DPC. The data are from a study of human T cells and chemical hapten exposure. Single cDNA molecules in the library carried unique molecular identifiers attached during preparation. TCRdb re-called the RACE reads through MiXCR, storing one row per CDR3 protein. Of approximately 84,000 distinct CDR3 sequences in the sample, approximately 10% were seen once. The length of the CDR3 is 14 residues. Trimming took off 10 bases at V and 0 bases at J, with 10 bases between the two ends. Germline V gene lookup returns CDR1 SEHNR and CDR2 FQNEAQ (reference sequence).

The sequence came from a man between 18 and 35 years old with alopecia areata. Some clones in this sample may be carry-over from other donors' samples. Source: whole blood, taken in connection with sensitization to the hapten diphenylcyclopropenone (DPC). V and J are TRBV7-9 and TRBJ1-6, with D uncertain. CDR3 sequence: CATEATSYNSPLHF. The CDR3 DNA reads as TGTGCCACCGAAGCTACCTCCTATAATTCACCCCTCCACTTT.